This T cell receptor beta chain comes out of a study of blood T cell repertoires in COVID-19. The assay was immunoSEQ multiplex PCR, and TCRdb's table has in-frame clones only and misses some. The data show some 290,000 clones, over 85% seen once. Followed over time, Seattle patients had been enrolled while infection was active. The germline V gene encodes CDR1 SEHNR and CDR2 FQNEAQ (reference sequence). The V gene lost 0 bases and the J gene lost 1 base, with 6 bases spanning the gap. CDR3 length: 14 amino acids. This chain connects TRBV7-9 to TRBJ1-2, with D possibly TRBD1 on 5 matching bases. This TCR came from a woman in her 30s with COVID-19, enrolled during active disease. Sample: peripheral blood. In DNA form, the CDR3 reads TGTGCCAGCAGCTTAGCGGGGCTTAACTATGGCTACACCTTC. It codes for CASSLAGLNYGYTF.